This T cell receptor (beta chain) is drawn from a study of blood T cell repertoires in COVID-19. Study overall: Collection of acute and convalescent COVID-19 samples took place in the United States, Italy and Spain. Nucleic acid was either cDNA or gDNA, and it came from T cells, B-cell-depleted T cells, or PBMCs.

Sequenced by immunoSEQ multiplex PCR; TCRdb stores in-frame clones only, minus some. The sample lists over 120,000 clones; around 80% were seen once. Donors were grouped by their self-reported clinical history. This CDR3 has 17 residues. J was trimmed by 10 bases and V by 7 bases; bases with no gene match: 22. Per germline, CDR1 LNHDA and CDR2 SQIVND (reference sequence). Sequencing used PBMCs or T cells enriched from blood (not recorded which). The TCR comes from a woman aged 45-65 years who had recovered from COVID-19. The V call is TRBV19, the J call TRBJ1-1; 9 bases agree with TRBD1. The CDR3 DNA reads TGTGCCAGTAACCAGCCCGGGACAGGGCTCGTTTTGGGCGCAGCTTTCTTT. As protein: CASNQPGTGLVLGAAFF.